This TCR beta chain stems from a study of cytomegalovirus exposure and HLA in healthy donors. The wider study: Out of approximately 170 million T cells, an earlier analysis found over 90 million unique TCR beta sequences in total. Around 85 million unique TCR sequences came from HLA-typed donors in an early release. Study-level results: An observed cluster of highly shared sequence variants was recorded as a likely sequencing artifact. The productive fraction for most TCR beta V segments was about 87% or about 30% in an earlier analysis.

With 60 Vbeta and 13 Jbeta primers, the PCR was carried out. Using immunoSEQ multiplex PCR, the repertoire was profiled, and TCRdb retains in-frame clones only, with some absent. Of about 92,000 clones listed, over 55% are singletons. The length of the CDR3 is 16 residues. Germline CDR1 reads SGHTA; CDR2 reads FQGNSA. V lost 5 bases and J lost 5; bases outside the gene matches: 14. Of note for this clone: Antigen: not known.

Sequencing was done on a sample of PBMCs. The J gene is TRBJ1-2, the V gene TRBV7-2, with 7 bases fitting TRBD1. This TCR came from a woman younger than 30 in good health and CMV-seropositive. CDR3 protein: CASSRGVKQGNYGYTF. CDR3 DNA: TGTGCCAGCAGCCGTGGTGTCAAACAGGGGAATTATGGCTACACCTTC.